This T cell receptor (beta chain) was recovered during a study of shared clonotypes between healthy human individuals. General study points: Of the naive CD4 clonotypes, approximately 5% were shared across several donors. In the sorted subsets, rarefaction showed sequencing was incomplete despite large depth.

Measured with immunoSEQ multiplex PCR; TCRdb has only the in-frame clones, and not every one. Of about 1,500,000 clones listed, 95% to 97% are singletons. The donors were all Caucasian adults (living in Nashville, Tennessee). The count of this clone is one. Its antigen remains unidentified. Per the germline V gene, CDR1 is SGHTA and CDR2 is FQGNSA. The CDR3 is 18 amino acids. J lost 0 bases, V lost 5 bases, and 10 bases had no gene match. The clonotype was recovered from a man aged 25-40 years in good health. The sequenced material came from naive CD4+ T cells sorted from blood. Noted subset: CD45RA+ positively selected. The rearrangement links TRBV7-2 to TRBJ2-6; 7 bases map to TRBD1. The CDR3 DNA follows: TGTGCCAGCAGCGGCCGGGACAGAGCTTCCTCTGGGGCCAACGTCCTGACTTTC. Protein product: CASSGRDRASSGANVLTF.